This TCR beta chain appears in the sequencing data of a study of CD8+ T cells in alopecia areata. About the research overall: The study gave treated patients oral tofacitinib at 5 to 10 mg twice daily.

TCR sequencing used cDNA made by reverse transcription of extracted RNA. Sequenced by immunoSEQ multiplex PCR; TCRdb stores in-frame clones only, minus some. The repertoire holds 150,000 or so clones, with 75% to 90% as singletons. Turning to this clone: Its specificity is not known.

V was clipped by 10 bases and J by 0 bases, with 10 bases between them. Germline loops: CDR1 MNHEY, CDR2 SVGAGI. This CDR3 contains 14 residues. Alopecia areata patients had lesional scalp punch biopsies and peripheral blood taken from them. PBMC-derived CD4+ and CD8+ T cells were sorted. Study-wide results and limits: Against the mouse data, patients shared TCRs less clearly, possibly for HLA reasons.

V and J are TRBV6-5 and TRBJ2-6; D is unresolved. The clonotype was recovered from a human donor with alopecia areata. The starting material was CD8+ T cells sorted from blood, obtained at week 0. Written as DNA, the CDR3 is TGTGCCACCCACGCAGCCTCTGGGGCCAACGTCCTGACTTTC. Translated, it gives CATHAASGANVLTF.